This paragraph reports one T cell receptor (beta chain). This specimen comes from a study of blood T cell repertoires in COVID-19. Study-wide context: PBMCs, B-cell-depleted T cells, or T cells were the source of the cDNA or gDNA that made up the material.

The V end was cut by 8 bases, the J end by 2 bases, with 18 bases between. CDR1 is MNHEY and CDR2 is SMNVEV in the germline V gene (reference sequence). The CDR3 is 15 amino acids. Clones were read by immunoSEQ multiplex PCR, and TCRdb kept only the in-frame ones, dropping some. The table includes around 230,000 clones, just under 90% detected once. In assigning cohorts, the study relied on participant-reported clinical history. The TCR was taken from a woman in her thirties with acute COVID-19. The rearrangement links TRBV27 to TRBJ2-5; tentative D call: TRBD2 (5 bases). The specimen sequenced was PBMCs or T cells enriched from blood (not recorded which). This CDR3 reads CASGTGPLEQETQYF. The CDR3 nucleotides read TGTGCCAGCGGCACCGGGCCACTAGAGCAAGAGACCCAGTACTTC.